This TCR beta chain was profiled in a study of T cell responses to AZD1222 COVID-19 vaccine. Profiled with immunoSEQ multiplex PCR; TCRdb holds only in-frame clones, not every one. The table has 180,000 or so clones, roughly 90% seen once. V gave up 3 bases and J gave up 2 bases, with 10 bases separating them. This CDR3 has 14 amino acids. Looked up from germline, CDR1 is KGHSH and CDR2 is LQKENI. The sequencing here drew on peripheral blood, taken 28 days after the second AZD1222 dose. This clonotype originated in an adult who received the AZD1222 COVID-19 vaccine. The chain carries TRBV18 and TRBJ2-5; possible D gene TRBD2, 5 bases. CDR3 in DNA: TGTGCCAGCTCACCTTCGGGGAGACAAGAGACCCAGTACTTC. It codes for CASSPSGRQETQYF. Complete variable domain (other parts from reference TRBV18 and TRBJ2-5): NAGVMQNPRHLVRRRGQEARLRCSPMKGHSHVYWYRQLPEEGLKFMVYLQKENIIDESGMPKERFSAEFPKEGPSILRIQQVVRGDSAAYFCASSPSGRQETQYFGPGTRLLVL.